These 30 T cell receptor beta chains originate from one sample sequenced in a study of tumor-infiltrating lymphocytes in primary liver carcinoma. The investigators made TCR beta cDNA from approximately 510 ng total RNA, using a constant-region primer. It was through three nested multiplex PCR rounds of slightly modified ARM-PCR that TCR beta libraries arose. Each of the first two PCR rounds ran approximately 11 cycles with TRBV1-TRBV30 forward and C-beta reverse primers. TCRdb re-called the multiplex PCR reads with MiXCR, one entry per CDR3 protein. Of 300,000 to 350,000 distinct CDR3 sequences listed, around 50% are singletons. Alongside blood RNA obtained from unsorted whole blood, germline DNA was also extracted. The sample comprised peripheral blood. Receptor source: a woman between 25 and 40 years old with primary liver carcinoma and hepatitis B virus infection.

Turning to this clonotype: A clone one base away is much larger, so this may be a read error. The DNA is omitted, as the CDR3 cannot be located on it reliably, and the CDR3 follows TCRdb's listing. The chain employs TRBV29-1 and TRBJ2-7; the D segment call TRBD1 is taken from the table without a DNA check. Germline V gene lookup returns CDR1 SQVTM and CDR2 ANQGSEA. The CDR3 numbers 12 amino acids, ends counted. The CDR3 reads CSVGQGASEQHF.

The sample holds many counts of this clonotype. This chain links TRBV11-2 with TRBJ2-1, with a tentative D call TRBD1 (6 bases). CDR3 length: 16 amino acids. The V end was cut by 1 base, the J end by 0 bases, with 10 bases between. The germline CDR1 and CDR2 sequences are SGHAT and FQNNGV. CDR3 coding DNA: TGTGCCAGCAGCTTAGCTCCGACAGGCTCCTACAATGAGCAGTTCTTC. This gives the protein CASSLAPTGSYNEQFF.

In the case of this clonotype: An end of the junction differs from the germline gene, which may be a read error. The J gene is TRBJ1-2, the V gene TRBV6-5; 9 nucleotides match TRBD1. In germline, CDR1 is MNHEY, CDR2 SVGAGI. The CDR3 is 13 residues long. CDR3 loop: CASSPQGAYGFTF. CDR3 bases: TGTGCCAGCAGTCCACAGGGGGCATATGGCTTCACCTTC.

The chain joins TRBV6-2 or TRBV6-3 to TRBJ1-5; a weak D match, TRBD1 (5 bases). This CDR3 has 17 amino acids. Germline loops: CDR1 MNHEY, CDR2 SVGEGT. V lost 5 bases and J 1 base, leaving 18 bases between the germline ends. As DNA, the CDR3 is TGTGCCAGCAGTCACGAGAGGGACGGGGTGAGCAATCAGCCCCAGCATTTT. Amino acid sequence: CASSHERDGVSNQPQHF.

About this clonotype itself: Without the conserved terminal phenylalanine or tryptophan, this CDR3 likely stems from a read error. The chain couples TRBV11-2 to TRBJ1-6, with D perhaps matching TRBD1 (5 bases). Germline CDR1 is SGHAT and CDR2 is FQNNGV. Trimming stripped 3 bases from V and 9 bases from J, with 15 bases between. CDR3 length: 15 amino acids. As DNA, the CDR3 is TGTGCCAGCAGCTTTCGGCAGGGTGATTCTTCACCCCTCCACTCT. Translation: CASSFRQGDSSPLHS.

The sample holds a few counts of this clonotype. CDR3 nucleotides: TGTGCCAGCAGTTTGTACCCCGGCGGTGAGCAGTTCTTC. Translated, it gives CASSLYPGGEQFF. V is TRBV6-6 and J is TRBJ2-1; D remains unclear. V lost 4 bases, J lost 9 bases, and 13 bases lay in between. The CDR3 has 13 amino acids. Germline V lookup: CDR1 MNHNY, CDR2 SVGAGI (reference sequence).

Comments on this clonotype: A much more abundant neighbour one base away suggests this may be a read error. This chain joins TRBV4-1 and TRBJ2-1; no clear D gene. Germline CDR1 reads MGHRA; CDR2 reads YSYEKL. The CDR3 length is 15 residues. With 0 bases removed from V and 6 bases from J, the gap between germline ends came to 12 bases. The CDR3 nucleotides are TGCGCCAGCAGCCAAGAAGGGCCAGGTCTCAATGAGCAGTTCTTC. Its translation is CASSQEGPGLNEQFF.

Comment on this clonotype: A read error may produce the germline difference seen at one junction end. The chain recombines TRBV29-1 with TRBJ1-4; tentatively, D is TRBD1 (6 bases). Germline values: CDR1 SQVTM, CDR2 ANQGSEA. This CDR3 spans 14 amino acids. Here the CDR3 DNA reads TGCAGCGTTGCGAACCGGGGGCTAAATGCAAAACTGTTTTTT. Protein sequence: CSVANRGLNAKLFF. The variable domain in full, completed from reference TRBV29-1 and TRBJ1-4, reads SAVISQKPSRDICQRGTSLTIQCQVDSQVTMMFWYRQQPGQSLTLIATANQGSEATYESGFVIDKFPISRPNLTFSTLTVSNMSPEDSSIYLCSVANRGLNAKLFFGSGTQLSVL.

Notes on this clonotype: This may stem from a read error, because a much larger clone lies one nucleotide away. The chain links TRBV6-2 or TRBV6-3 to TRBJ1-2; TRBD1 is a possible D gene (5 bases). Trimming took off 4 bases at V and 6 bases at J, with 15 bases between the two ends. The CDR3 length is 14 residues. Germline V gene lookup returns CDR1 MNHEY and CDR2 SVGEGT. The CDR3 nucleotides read TGTGCCAGCAGTTCCCCCGGGGGGTTTCATGGCTACACCTTC. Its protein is CASSSPGGFHGYTF.

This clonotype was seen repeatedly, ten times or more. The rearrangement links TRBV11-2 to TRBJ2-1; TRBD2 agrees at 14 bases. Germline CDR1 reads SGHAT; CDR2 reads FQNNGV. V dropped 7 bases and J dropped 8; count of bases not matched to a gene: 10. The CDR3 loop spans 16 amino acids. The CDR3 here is CASTIRLAGGRDEQFF. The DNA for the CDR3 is TGTGCCAGCACCATCCGACTAGCGGGAGGGCGGGATGAGCAGTTCTTC.

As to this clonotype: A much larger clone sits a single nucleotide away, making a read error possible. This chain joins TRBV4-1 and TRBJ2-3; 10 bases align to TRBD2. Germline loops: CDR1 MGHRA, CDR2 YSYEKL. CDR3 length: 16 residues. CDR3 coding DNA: TGCACCAGCAGCCAAGGCCCCACTAGCGGGATAGATACGCAGTATTTT. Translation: CTSSQGPTSGIDTQYF.

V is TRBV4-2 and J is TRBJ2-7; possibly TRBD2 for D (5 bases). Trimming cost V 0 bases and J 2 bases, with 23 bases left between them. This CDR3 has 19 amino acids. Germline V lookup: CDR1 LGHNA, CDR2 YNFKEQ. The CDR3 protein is CASSQDSVKDPRVTYEQYF. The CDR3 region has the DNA TGTGCCAGCAGCCAAGATAGCGTAAAAGACCCACGCGTCACCTACGAGCAGTACTTC.

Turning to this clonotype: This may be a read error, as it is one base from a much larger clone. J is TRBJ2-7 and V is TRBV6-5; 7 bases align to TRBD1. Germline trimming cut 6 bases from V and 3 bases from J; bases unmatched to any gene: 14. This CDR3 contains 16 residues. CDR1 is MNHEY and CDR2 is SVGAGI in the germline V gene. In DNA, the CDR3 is TGTGCCAGCAGACCCGGCCGGGACAGTCATATCTACGAGCAGTACTTC. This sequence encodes CASRPGRDSHIYEQYF.

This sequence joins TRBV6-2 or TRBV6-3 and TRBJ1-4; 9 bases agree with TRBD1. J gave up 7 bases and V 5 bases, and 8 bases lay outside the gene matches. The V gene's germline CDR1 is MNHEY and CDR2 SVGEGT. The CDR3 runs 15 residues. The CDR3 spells CASSPLGTGSEKLFF. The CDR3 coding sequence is TGTGCCAGCAGTCCCCTCGGGACAGGGAGTGAAAAACTGTTTTTT.

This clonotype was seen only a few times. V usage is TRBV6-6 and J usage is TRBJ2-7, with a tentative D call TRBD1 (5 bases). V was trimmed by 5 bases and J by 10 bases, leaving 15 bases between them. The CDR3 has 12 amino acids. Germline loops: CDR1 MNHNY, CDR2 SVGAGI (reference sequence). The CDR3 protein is CASSLQKGYQYF. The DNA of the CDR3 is TGTGCCAGCAGTCTCCAGAAGGGGTACCAGTACTTC.

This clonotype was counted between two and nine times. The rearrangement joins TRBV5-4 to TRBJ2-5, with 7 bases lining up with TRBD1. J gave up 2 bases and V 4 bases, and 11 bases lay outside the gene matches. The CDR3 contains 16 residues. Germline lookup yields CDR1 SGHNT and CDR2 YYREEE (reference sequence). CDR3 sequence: CASSTDPGQKQETQYF. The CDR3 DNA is TGTGCCAGCAGCACCGACCCGGGACAGAAACAAGAGACCCAGTACTTC.

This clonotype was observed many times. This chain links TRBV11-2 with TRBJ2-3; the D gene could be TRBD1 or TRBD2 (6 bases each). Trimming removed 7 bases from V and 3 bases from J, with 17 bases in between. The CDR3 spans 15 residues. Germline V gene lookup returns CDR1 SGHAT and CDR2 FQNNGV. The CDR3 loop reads CASTLKGGKTDTQYF. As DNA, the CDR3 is TGTGCCAGCACCCTAAAGGGGGGCAAGACAGATACGCAGTATTTT.

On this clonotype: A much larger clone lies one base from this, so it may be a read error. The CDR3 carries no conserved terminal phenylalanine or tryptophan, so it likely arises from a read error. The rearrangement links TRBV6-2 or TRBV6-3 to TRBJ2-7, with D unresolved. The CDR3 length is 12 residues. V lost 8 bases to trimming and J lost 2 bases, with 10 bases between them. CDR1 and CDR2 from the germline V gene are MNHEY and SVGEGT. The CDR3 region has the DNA TGTGCCAGCGGGGTAGGGACCTACGAGCAGTACCTC. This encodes CASGVGTYEQYL.

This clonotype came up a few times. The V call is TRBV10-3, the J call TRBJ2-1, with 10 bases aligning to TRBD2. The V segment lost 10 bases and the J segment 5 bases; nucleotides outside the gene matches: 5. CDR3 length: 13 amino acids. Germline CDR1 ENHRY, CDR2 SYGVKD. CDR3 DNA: TGTGCCACCACTAGCGGGATCCACAATGAGCAGTTCTTC. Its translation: CATTSGIHNEQFF.

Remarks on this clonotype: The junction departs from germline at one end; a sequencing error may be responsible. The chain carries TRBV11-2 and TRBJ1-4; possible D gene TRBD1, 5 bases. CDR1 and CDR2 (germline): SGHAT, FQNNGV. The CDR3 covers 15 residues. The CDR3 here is CASSYRGLMHEKLFF. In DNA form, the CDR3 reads TGTGCTAGCAGCTACCGGGGACTCATGCATGAAAAACTGTTTTTT.

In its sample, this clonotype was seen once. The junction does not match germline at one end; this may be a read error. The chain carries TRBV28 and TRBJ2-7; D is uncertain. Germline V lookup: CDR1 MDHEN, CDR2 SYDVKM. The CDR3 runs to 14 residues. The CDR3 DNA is TGTGCCAGCACCGAAAAGGTACGGTCCTACGTGCAGTACTTC. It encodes CASTEKVRSYVQYF. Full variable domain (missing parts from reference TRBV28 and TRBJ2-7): DVKVTQSSRYLVKRTGEKVFLECVQDMDHENMFWYRQDPGLGLRLIYFSYDVKMKEKGDIPEGYSVSREKKERFSLILESASTNQTSMYLCASTEKVRSYVQYFGPGTRLTVT.

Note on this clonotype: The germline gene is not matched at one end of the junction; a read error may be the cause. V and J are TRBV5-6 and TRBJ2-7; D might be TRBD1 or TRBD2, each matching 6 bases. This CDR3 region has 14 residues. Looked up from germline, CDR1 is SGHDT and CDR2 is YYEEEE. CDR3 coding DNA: TGTGCCAGCGGCTTTGGGACGGGGGCCTTCGAGCAGTACTTC. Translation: CASGFGTGAFEQYF.

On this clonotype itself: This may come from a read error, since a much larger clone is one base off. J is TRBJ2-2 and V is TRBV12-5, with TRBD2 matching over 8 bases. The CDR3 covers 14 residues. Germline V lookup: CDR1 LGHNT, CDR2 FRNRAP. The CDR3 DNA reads TGTGCTAGTGGTTTGGACGGGAGGGCCGGGGAGCTGCTTTTT. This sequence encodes CASGLDGRAGELLF. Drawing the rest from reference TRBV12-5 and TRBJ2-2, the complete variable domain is DARVTQTPRHKVTEMGQEVTMRCQPILGHNTVFWYRQTMMQGLELLAYFRNRAPLDDSGMPKDRFSAEMPDATLATLKIQPSEPRDSAVYFCASGLDGRAGELLFGEGSRLTVL.

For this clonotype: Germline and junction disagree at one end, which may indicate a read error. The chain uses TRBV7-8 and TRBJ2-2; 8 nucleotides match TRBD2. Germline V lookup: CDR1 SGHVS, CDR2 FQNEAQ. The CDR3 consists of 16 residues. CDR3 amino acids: CASSFRSGSGTGGLFF. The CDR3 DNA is TGTGCCAGCAGCTTTAGGAGCGGGAGCGGGACCGGGGGGCTGTTTTTT.

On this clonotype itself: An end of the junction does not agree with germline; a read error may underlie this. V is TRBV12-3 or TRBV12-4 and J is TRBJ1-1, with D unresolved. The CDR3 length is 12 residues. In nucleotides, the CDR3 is TGTCCCAGCAGTTCTCAAGCAAGGGAAGCTTTCTTT. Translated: CPSSSQAREAFF.

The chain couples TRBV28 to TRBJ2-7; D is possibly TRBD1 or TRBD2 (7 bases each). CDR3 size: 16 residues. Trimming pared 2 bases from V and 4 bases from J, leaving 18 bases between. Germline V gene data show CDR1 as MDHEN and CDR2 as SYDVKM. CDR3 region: CASSLAGDRWGYEQYF. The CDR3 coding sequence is TGTGCCAGCAGTTTAGCGGGGGACAGATGGGGTTACGAGCAGTACTTC. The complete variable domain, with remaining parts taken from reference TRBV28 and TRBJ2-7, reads DVKVTQSSRYLVKRTGEKVFLECVQDMDHENMFWYRQDPGLGLRLIYFSYDVKMKEKGDIPEGYSVSREKKERFSLILESASTNQTSMYLCASSLAGDRWGYEQYFGPGTRLTVT.

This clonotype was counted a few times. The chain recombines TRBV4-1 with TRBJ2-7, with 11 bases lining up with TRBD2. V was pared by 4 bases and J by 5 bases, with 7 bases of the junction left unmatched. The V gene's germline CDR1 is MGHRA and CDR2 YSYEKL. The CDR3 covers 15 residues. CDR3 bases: TGCGCCAGCAGCCGCACTAGCGGGAGTAGGGACGAGCAGTACTTC. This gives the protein CASSRTSGSRDEQYF.

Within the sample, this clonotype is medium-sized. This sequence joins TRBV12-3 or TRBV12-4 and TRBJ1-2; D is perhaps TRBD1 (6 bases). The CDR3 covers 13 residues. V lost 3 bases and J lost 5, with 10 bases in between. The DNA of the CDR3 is TGTGCCAGCAGTTTTGGGACACTTTATGGCTACACCTTC. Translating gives CASSFGTLYGYTF.

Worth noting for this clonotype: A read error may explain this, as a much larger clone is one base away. CDR3 amino acids: CASFWGANIGELFF. The CDR3 DNA sequence: TGTGCCAGCTTTTGGGGGGCGAACATCGGGGAGCTGTTTTTT. V usage is TRBV6-1 and J usage is TRBJ2-2; D may match TRBD1 or TRBD2 (6 bases each). There are 14 residues in the CDR3. CDR1 is MNHNS and CDR2 is SASEGT in the germline V gene.

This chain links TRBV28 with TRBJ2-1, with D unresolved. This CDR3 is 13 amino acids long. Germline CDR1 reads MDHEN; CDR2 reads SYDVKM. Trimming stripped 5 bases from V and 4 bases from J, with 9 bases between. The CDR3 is CASSEVVYNEQFF. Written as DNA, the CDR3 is TGTGCCAGCAGTGAAGTGGTTTACAATGAGCAGTTCTTC. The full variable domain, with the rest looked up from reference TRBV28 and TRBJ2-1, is DVKVTQSSRYLVKRTGEKVFLECVQDMDHENMFWYRQDPGLGLRLIYFSYDVKMKEKGDIPEGYSVSREKKERFSLILESASTNQTSMYLCASSEVVYNEQFFGPGTRLTVL.